The 15 T cell receptor beta chains given below trace back to one sample, sequenced in a study of T cell responses to AZD1222 COVID-19 vaccine. The protocol was immunoSEQ multiplex PCR, while the TCRdb copy is restricted to in-frame clones and leaves out a portion. The table lists roughly 180,000 clones, about 90% of them singletons. The sample was peripheral blood, taken on day 0 of MenACWY control vaccination. Every receptor here comes from an adult in good health.

This chain uses TRBV15 with TRBJ2-7; the D is unclear. Deletions cut 0 bases from V and 0 bases from J, with 6 bases between. Germline loops: CDR1 LNHNV, CDR2 YYDKDF (reference sequence). This CDR3 region has 14 residues. CDR3 loop: CATSREITSYEQYF. For the CDR3, the DNA is TGTGCCACCAGCAGAGAAATAACCTCCTACGAGCAGTACTTC.

CDR3 residues: CASSLVRFGGVHEQYF. CDR3 bases: TGTGCCAGCAGCTTGGTCCGGTTCGGCGGGGTCCACGAGCAGTACTTC. The V and J genes are TRBV5-4 and TRBJ2-7, with TRBD2 as a possible D gene (6 bases). V was trimmed by 0 bases and J by 5 bases, leaving 18 bases between them. Germline CDR1 is SGHNT and CDR2 is YYREEE (reference sequence). This CDR3 spans 16 amino acids.

The V call is TRBV2, the J call TRBJ2-5; D not resolved. In germline, CDR1 is SNHLY, CDR2 FYNNEI. This CDR3 comprises 14 residues. V was shortened by 0 bases and J by 5 bases, with 10 bases between the two germline ends. In DNA form, the CDR3 reads TGTGCCAGCAGTGAAGCGCTTCGGTGGGAGACCCAGTACTTC. It specifies CASSEALRWETQYF.

V and J are TRBV7-9 and TRBJ1-2, with TRBD1 as a possible D gene (6 bases). Germline assignment: CDR1 SEHNR and CDR2 FQNEAQ (reference sequence). V gave up 0 bases and J gave up 3 bases, with 14 bases separating them. CDR3 size: 16 residues. CDR3 nucleotide sequence: TGTGCCAGCAGCTTAGCGCGAGAGGGGGGGTACTATGGCTACACCTTC. It yields the protein CASSLAREGGYYGYTF.

This chain uses TRBV9 with TRBJ2-1; TRBD2 matches at 10 bases. V dropped 4 bases and J dropped 3; count of bases not matched to a gene: 4. The CDR3 runs 15 residues. Germline CDR1 is SGDLS and CDR2 is YYNGEE. The CDR3 coding sequence is TGTGCCAGCAGCCCGCTAGCGGGAGACTACAATGAGCAGTTCTTC. Protein product: CASSPLAGDYNEQFF.

The chain uses TRBV7-8 and TRBJ2-7, with 13 bases fitting TRBD2. The CDR3 loop spans 16 amino acids. Trimming at V came to 1 base and at J to 6 bases, leaving 6 bases not matched to a gene. Germline assignment: CDR1 SGHVS and CDR2 FQNEAQ. The CDR3 spells CASSLELAGGPSEQYF. The DNA for the CDR3 is TGTGCCAGCAGCTTAGAACTAGCGGGAGGGCCAAGCGAGCAGTACTTC.

The chain couples TRBV28 to TRBJ2-7, with a possible D match to TRBD1 (6 bases). This CDR3 contains 13 residues. Germline V gene lookup returns CDR1 MDHEN and CDR2 SYDVKM. The V end was cut by 8 bases, the J end by 2 bases, with 13 bases between. For the CDR3, the DNA is TGTGCCAGCGGCACGGGACAAGCCTACGAGCAGTACTTC. Its translation: CASGTGQAYEQYF.

J is TRBJ2-7 and V is TRBV25-1, with TRBD1 as a possible D gene (6 bases). Looked up from germline, CDR1 is MGHDK and CDR2 is SYGVNS. This CDR3 comprises 14 residues. V was trimmed by 6 bases and J by 4 bases, leaving 16 bases between them. The CDR3 reads CASRPGHLLYEQYF. The CDR3 DNA sequence: TGTGCCAGCAGGCCGGGACACCTTCTATACGAGCAGTACTTC.

The chain recombines TRBV19 with TRBJ1-5; 10 positions agree with TRBD1. V shed 7 bases and J 3 bases; nucleotides not matched to a gene: 15. This CDR3 has 18 amino acids. Germline CDR1 LNHDA, CDR2 SQIVND (reference sequence). The CDR3 sequence: CASTAPRDRGLSNQPQHF. The CDR3 nucleotides are TGTGCCAGTACCGCACCCCGGGACAGGGGATTATCCAATCAGCCCCAGCATTTT.

The chain joins TRBV30 to TRBJ1-3, with a tentative D call TRBD1 (5 bases). Looked up from germline, CDR1 is GTSNPN and CDR2 is SVGIG (reference sequence). Trimming cost V 0 bases and J 2 bases, with 11 bases left between them. The CDR3 totals 15 residues. The CDR3 is CAWSVHRTAGNTIYF. CDR3 bases: TGTGCCTGGAGTGTACACAGGACGGCTGGAAACACCATATATTTT.

This clone was seen only once. This chain uses TRBV7-9 with TRBJ2-1; 12 nucleotides line up with TRBD1. There are 16 residues in the CDR3. Germline values: CDR1 SEHNR, CDR2 FQNEAQ (reference sequence). V dropped 5 bases and J dropped 9; count of bases not matched to a gene: 11. DNA for the CDR3: TGTGCCAGCAGCCTGGACGTGGGACAGGGGGCAACTGAGCAGTTCTTC. Translation gives CASSLDVGQGATEQFF.

This chain links TRBV4-1 with TRBJ1-2; the D gene is possibly TRBD1 (5 bases). The length of the CDR3 is 15 residues. The germline V and J ends were trimmed by 0 bases and 1 base, with 9 bases remaining between them. Per the germline V gene, CDR1 is MGHRA and CDR2 is YSYEKL. CDR3 bases: TGCGCCAGCAGCCAAGAGCAGGGCTATAACTATGGCTACACCTTC. This gives the protein CASSQEQGYNYGYTF.

V gene TRBV6-5 combines with J gene TRBJ2-7; D might be TRBD2 (6 bases). CDR1 and CDR2 (germline): MNHEY, SVGAGI. Trimming left V 2 bases short and J 5 bases short, with 10 bases between. This CDR3 region has 13 residues. CDR3 nucleotides: TGTGCCAGCAGTTACGCCGGGGGAGACGAGCAGTACTTC. The encoded protein is CASSYAGGDEQYF.

The genes are TRBV7-9 and TRBJ2-7; 8 nucleotides align to TRBD1. CDR3 length: 14 amino acids. Germline trimming cut 5 bases from V and 2 bases from J; bases unmatched to any gene: 5. CDR1 and CDR2 (germline): SEHNR, FQNEAQ (reference sequence). The CDR3 DNA follows: TGTGCCAGCAGCCAACCGGGACAGGCCTACGAGCAGTACTTC. Amino acid sequence: CASSQPGQAYEQYF.

V gene TRBV30 combines with J gene TRBJ1-2, with 7 nucleotides matching TRBD1. This CDR3 is 14 amino acids long. The J segment lost 0 bases and the V segment lost 2 bases, leaving 3 bases of the junction unmatched. Germline CDR1 and CDR2: GTSNPN and SVGIG (reference sequence). This CDR3 reads CAWSTGTANYGYTF. The CDR3 DNA is TGTGCCTGGAGTACCGGGACAGCTAACTATGGCTACACCTTC.